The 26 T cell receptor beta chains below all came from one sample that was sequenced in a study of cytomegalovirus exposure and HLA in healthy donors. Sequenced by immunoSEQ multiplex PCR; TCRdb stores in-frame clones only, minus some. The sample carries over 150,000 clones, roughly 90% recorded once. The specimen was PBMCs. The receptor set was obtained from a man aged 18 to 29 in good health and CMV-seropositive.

For the CDR3, the DNA is TGCGCCAGCGGACAGTCGAACACTGAAGCTTTCTTT. Translation: CASGQSNTEAFF. This chain uses TRBV5-1 with TRBJ1-1; D is perhaps TRBD1 (6 bases). The CDR3 is 12 residues long. V was trimmed by 7 bases and J by 1 base, leaving 8 bases between them. The V gene's germline CDR1 is SGHRS and CDR2 YFSETQ.

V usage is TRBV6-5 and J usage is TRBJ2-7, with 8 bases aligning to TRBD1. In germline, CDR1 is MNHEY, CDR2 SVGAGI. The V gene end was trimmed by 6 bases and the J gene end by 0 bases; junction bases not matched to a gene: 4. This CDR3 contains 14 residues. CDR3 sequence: CASSQQGGSYEQYF. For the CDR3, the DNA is TGTGCCAGCAGCCAACAGGGGGGCTCCTACGAGCAGTACTTC.

The CDR3 DNA reads TGTGCCAGCAGCCTCAAGGGGCTGAACACTGAAGCTTTCTTT. Residues: CASSLKGLNTEAFF. This rearrangement joins TRBV7-9 to TRBJ1-1; D perhaps matches TRBD1 (5 bases). Trimming removed 5 bases at V and 0 bases at J, with 10 bases between. The CDR3 extends over 14 amino acids. The germline gives CDR1 SEHNR, CDR2 FQNEAQ (reference sequence).

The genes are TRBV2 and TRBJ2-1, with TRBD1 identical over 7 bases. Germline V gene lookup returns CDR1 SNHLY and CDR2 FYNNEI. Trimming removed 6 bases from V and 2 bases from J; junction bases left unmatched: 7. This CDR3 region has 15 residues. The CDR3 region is CASSTDRSAYNEQFF. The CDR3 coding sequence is TGTGCCAGCAGCACGGACAGGTCTGCCTACAATGAGCAGTTCTTC.

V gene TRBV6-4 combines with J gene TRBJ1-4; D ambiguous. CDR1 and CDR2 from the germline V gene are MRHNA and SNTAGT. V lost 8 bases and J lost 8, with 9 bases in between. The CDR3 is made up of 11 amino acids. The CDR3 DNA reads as TGTGCCAGCCGGAGGATCGAAAAACTGTTTTTT. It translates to CASRRIEKLFF.

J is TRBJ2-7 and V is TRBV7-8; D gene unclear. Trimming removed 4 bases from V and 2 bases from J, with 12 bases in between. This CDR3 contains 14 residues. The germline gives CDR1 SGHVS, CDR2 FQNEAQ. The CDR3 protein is CASSSAFGPYEQYF. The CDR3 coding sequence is TGTGCCAGCAGCTCTGCCTTTGGCCCCTACGAGCAGTACTTC.

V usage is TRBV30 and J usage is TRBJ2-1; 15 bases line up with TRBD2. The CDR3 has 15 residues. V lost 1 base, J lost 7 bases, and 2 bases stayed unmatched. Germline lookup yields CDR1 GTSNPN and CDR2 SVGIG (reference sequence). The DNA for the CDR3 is TGTGCCTGGAGTGAGGGACTAGCGGGAGGTAATGAGCAGTTCTTC. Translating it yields CAWSEGLAGGNEQFF.

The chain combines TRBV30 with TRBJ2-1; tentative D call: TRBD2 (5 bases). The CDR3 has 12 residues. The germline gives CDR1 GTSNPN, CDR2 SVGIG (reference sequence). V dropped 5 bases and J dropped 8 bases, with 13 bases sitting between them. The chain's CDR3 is CAWGELGDEQFF. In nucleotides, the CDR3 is TGTGCCTGGGGGGAACTAGGCGATGAGCAGTTCTTC.

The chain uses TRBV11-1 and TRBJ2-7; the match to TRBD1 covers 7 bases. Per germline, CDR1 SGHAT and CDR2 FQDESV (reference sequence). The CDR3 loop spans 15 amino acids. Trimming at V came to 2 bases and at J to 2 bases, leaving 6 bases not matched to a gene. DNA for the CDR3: TGTGCCAGCAGCTTACCACGGACAGGAGCCTACGAGCAGTACTTC. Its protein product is CASSLPRTGAYEQYF.

CDR3 coding DNA: TGTGCCAGCAGCCGAGCGGGAGCTTTCAATGAGCAGTTCTTC. It is translated as CASSRAGAFNEQFF. The rearrangement joins TRBV6-5 to TRBJ2-1; 8 nucleotides line up with TRBD2. The CDR3 loop spans 14 amino acids. Germline V gene data show CDR1 as MNHEY and CDR2 as SVGAGI. The ends lost 6 bases at V and 6 bases at J; junction bases unmatched: 7.

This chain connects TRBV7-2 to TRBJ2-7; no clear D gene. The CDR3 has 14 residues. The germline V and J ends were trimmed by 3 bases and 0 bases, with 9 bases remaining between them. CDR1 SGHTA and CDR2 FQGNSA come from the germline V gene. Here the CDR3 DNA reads TGTGCCAGCAGCTTCTCTTATAGCTCCTACGAGCAGTACTTC. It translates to CASSFSYSSYEQYF.

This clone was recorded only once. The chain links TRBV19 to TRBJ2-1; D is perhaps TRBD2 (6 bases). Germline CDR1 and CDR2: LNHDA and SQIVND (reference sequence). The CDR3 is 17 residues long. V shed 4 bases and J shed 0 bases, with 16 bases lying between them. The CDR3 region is CASSKVIGSSSYNEQFF. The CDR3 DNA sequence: TGTGCCAGTAGTAAGGTAATCGGGAGTAGCTCCTACAATGAGCAGTTCTTC.

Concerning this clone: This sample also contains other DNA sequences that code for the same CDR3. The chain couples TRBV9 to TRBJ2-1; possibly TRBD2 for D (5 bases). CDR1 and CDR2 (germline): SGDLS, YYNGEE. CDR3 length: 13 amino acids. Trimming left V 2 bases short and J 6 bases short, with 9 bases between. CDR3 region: CASSVAGGNEQFF. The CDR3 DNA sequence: TGTGCCAGCAGCGTGGCGGGCGGCAATGAGCAGTTCTTC.

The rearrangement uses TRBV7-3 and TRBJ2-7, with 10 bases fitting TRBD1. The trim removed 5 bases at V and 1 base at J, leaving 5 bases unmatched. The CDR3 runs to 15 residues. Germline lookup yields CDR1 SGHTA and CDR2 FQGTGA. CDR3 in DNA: TGTGCCAGCAGCCTAGGACAGGGGGAGTCCTACGAGCAGTACTTC. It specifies CASSLGQGESYEQYF.

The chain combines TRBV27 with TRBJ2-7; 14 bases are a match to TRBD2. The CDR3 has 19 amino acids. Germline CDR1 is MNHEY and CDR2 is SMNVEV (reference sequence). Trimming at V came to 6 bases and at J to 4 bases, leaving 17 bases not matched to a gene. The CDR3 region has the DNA TGTGCCAGCAGGAAAGGATTGGCTCTGACTAGCGGGAGGGTTTACGAGCAGTACTTC. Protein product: CASRKGLALTSGRVYEQYF.

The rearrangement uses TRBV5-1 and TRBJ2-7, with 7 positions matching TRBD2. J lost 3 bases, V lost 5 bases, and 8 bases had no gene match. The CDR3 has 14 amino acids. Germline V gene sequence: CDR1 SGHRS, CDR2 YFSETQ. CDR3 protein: CASRKTSSNYEQYF. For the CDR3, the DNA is TGCGCCAGCAGAAAGACTAGCAGCAACTACGAGCAGTACTTC.

The CDR3 nucleotides are TGTGCCAGCAGCGTAGGACTAGCGGTCAACACCGGGGAGCTGTTTTTT. Residues: CASSVGLAVNTGELFF. The chain uses TRBV9 and TRBJ2-2; the match to TRBD2 covers 9 bases. Trimming took 0 bases from V and 2 from J; bases not matched to a gene: 2. Germline V lookup: CDR1 SGDLS, CDR2 YYNGEE. The CDR3 runs 16 residues.

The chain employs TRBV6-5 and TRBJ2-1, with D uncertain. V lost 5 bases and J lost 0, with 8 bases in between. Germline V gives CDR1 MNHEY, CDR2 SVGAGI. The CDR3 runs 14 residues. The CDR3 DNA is TGTGCCAGCAGTACACGGAGCTCCTACAATGAGCAGTTCTTC. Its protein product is CASSTRSSYNEQFF.

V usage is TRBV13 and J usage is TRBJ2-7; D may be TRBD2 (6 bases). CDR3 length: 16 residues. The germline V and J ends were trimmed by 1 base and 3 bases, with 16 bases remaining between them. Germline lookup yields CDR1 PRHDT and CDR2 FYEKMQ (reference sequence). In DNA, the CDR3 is TGTGCCAGCAGCTTAGTCGGGAACGGGAGTGGCTACGAGCAGTACTTC. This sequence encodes CASSLVGNGSGYEQYF.

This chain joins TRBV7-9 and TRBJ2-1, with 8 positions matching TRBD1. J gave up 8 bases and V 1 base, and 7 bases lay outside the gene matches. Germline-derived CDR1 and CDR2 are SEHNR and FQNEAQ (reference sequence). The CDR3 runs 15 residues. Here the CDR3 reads CASSLVTGGYHEQFF. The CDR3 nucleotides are TGTGCCAGCAGCTTAGTCACAGGGGGTTACCATGAGCAGTTCTTC. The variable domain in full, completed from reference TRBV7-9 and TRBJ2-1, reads DTGVSQNPRHKITKRGQNVTFRCDPISEHNRLYWYRQTLGQGPEFLTYFQNEAQLEKSRLLSDRFSAERPKGSFSTLEIQRTEQGDSAMYLCASSLVTGGYHEQFFGPGTRLTVL.

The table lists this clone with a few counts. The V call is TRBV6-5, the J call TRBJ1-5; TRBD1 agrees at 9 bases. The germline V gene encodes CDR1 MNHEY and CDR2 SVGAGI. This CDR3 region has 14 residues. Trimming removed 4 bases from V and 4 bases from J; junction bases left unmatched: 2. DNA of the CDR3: TGTGCCAGCAGTTGGACAGGGGAAAATCAGCCCCAGCATTTT. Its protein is CASSWTGENQPQHF.

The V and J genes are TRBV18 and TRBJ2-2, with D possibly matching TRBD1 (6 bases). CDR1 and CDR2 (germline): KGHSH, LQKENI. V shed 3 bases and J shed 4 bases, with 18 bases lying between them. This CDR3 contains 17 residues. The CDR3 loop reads CASSPQTGPASTGELFF. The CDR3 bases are TGTGCCAGCTCACCTCAAACAGGGCCGGCGAGCACCGGGGAGCTGTTTTTT.

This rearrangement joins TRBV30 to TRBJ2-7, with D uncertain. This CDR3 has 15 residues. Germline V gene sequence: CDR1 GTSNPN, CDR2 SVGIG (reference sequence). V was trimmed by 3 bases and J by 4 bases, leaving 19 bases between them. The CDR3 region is CAWSLSKTPAYEQYF. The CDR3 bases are TGTGCCTGGAGCCTATCTAAAACCCCAGCGTACGAGCAGTACTTC. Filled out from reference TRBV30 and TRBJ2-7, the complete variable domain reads SQTIHQWPATLVQPVGSPLSLECTVEGTSNPNLYWYRQAAGRGLQLLFYSVGIGQISSEVPQNLSASRPQDRQFILSSKKLLLSDSGFYLCAWSLSKTPAYEQYFGPGTRLTVT.

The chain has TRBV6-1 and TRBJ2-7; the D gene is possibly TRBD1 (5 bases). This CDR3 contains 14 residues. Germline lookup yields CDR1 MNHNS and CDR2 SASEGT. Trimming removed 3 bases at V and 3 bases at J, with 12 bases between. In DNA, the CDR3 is TGTGCCAGCAGTGAGATACAGGACCTCTACGAGCAGTACTTC. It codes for CASSEIQDLYEQYF.

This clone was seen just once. The CDR3 bases are TGTGCCTGGAGTGTACGATCAGGCCAAGAGACCCAGTACTTC. Protein product: CAWSVRSGQETQYF. V and J are TRBV30 and TRBJ2-5; D unclear. The CDR3 covers 14 residues. Trimming shortened V by 0 bases and J by 1 base, and 9 bases separated the two germline ends. Germline V gene sequence: CDR1 GTSNPN, CDR2 SVGIG (reference sequence).

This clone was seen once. The CDR3 DNA follows: TGTGCCAGCAGTCCAAAGGACAGGCGAAATGAAAAACTGTTTTTT. Its protein product is CASSPKDRRNEKLFF. V is TRBV6-6 and J is TRBJ1-4; 7 nucleotides line up with TRBD1. J was trimmed by 5 bases and V by 5 bases; bases with no gene match: 8. The germline gives CDR1 MNHNY, CDR2 SVGAGI (reference sequence). The CDR3 consists of 15 residues.